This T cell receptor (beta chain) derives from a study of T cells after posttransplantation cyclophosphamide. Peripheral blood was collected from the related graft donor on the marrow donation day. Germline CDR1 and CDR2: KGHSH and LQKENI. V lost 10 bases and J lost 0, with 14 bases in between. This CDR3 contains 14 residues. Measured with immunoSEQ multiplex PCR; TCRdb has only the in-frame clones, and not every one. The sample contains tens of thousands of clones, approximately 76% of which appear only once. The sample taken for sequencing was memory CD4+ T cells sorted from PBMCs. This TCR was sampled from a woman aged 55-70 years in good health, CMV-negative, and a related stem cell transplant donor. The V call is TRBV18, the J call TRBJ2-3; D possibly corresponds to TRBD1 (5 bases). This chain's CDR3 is CANRQFSSTDTQYF. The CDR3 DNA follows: TGTGCCAACCGACAGTTCTCTAGCACAGATACGCAGTATTTT.